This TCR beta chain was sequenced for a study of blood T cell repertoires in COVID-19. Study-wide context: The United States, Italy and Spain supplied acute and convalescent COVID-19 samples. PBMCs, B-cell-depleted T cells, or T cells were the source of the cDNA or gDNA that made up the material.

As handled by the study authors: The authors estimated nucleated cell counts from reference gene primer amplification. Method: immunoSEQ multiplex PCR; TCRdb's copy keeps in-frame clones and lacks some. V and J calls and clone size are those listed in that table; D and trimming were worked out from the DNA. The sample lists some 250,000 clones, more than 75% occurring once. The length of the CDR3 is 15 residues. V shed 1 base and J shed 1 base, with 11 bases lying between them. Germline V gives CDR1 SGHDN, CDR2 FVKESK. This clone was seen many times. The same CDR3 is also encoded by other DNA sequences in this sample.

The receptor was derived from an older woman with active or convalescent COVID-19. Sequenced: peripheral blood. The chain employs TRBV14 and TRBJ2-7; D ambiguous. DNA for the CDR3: TGTGCCAGCAGCCAAGGGGCCTCAGGTTCCTACGAGCAGTACTTC. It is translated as CASSQGASGSYEQYF.